Listed here is a single T cell receptor beta chain. This clone showed up just a few times. Its specific antigen is unknown. No per-base quality is available; no much larger clone lies one base away. A single peripheral blood draw of approximately 110 mL on average was collected from each donor into heparinised tubes. Using a panel that included CD45RO, CCR7, CD25, CD127, CD95 and CD27, naive, central memory, regulatory and stem cell-like memory CD4+ T cells were sorted on a BD FACSAria II. All sorted populations exceeded 98% purity. Right away, PBMCs were isolated by Lymphoprep density gradient centrifugation and were stained directly, with no culture step. Samples were stained and sorted in pairs, with one healthy donor and one patient per experiment, so that batch effects were minimized. These data originate in a study of beta chain features in type 1 diabetes (dated by TCRdb to the late 2010s). Turning to the overall study: Patients and healthy donors did not differ in mean age, gender distribution, total cell number or subset yield. Across all samples, some 99 million sorted cells were examined, and cell number per subset correlated strongly with RNA yield. The study compared the TCRB repertoires of sorted circulating CD4+ T cell subsets in recently diagnosed type 1 diabetes patients with those in matched healthy donors. Naive and central memory subsets were obtained from all 30 or so donors, but regulatory and stem cell-like memory subsets were isolated from only 8 patients and roughly eight healthy donors. Paper-wide results and their limitations: At VDJ recombination sites, patients with type 1 diabetes made fewer insertions and deleted more nucleotides, a pattern implying thymic rearrangement abnormalities. Sequencing cDNA rather than genomic DNA could over-represent highly expressing activated cells, although activation and CD3 levels did not differ between groups. In all four CD4+ subsets, TCRB CDR3 length was moderately but significantly shorter in type 1 diabetes patients. PCR might favor shorter templates, but patient and control samples were amplified and corrected together, so any skew would affect both groups equally. The naive, central memory and regulatory TCRB repertoires appeared to resemble one another more closely among patients than among healthy donors. Because small numbers of individuals were included in the HLA sub-analyses, any influence of HLA type on TCRB rearrangement was left unresolved.

Reading from cysteine to phenylalanine, the CDR3 counts 13 amino acids. Only CDR3 DNA is held: 39 bases, read in frame from base 1. CDR1 and CDR2 are read off the germline V gene as SGHTA and FQGNSA. Relative to germline, V is 5 bases shorter and J is 7 bases shorter, with 12 bases between their ends. The entire amount of isolated RNA was reverse transcribed using the High Capacity cDNA Reverse Transcription Kit, so the sequenced TCRB transcripts were expressed ones. Naive, central memory and regulatory T cell samples underwent deep immunoSEQ sequencing, averaging about 3.3 million total reads per sample. Sorted cells were lysed in RLT buffer and RNA was extracted with DNase-treated RNeasy Micro or Mini kits, depending on cell number. To prevent cross-contamination, each cell subset was processed individually, whereas patient and healthy donor samples were processed jointly. The immunoSEQ multiplex PCR was used to amplify TCRB sequences from cDNA, generating 87-bp fragments that spanned the CDR3 region. Amplicons were sequenced on the Illumina HiSeq platform. Per the original workflow: PCR bias was corrected computationally using synthetic template baselines, and reads within Hamming distance 2 were collapsed, with unmergeable singletons discarded. Reads were aligned to IMGT to assign V, D and J genes, CDR3 length, and insertions or deletions at six rearrangement sites. Within each subset, clonotype counts were normalized to sorted cell number, after which true diversity and Gini coefficients were computed with the tcR R package. Repertoire sharing was quantified using the overlap coefficient calculated on TCRB nucleotide sequences. Out-of-frame TCRB sequences from naive cells were analyzed to stand in for the pre-selection repertoire. In its TCRdb copy, this immuneACCESS table keeps in-frame sequences only and misses some clones. Where compared with another copy, unresolved V genes explain less than half of these, and the others have no known cause. For V, J and clone size, that table is used; D and trimming come from the DNA. The sample profile shows 200,000 to 250,000 clones; approximately 15% of them were found once. The ten largest clones represent about 0.02% of the sample.

The chain is assembled from TRBV7-2 and TRBJ1-5; TRBD1 is possibly the D segment (5 matching bases). Source material: naive CD4+ T cells from blood. The sample's cell subset or site label, decoded: true naive CD4+ T cells. This receptor was obtained from a man under 40 with type 1 diabetes. Here is the DNA: TGTGCCAGCAGCGCCAGGGTCGGGCAGCCCCAGCATTTT. Its protein is CASSARVGQPQHF. With all but the CDR3 taken from the reference TRBV7-2 and TRBJ1-5 genes, the full variable domain is: GAGVSQSPSNKVTEKGKDVELRCDPISGHTALYWYRQSLGQGLEFLIYFQGNSAPDKSGLPSDRFSAERTGGSVSTLTIQRTQQEDSAVYLCASSARVGQPQHFGDGTRLSIL.